This TCR beta chain was found in a study of T cell responses to AZD1222 COVID-19 vaccine. Study-wide context: Second doses that came at about 4 or about 12 weeks were put together.

Study outcomes and limitations: Sampling captured repertoires only after the peak T cell response. Seropositive status at baseline applied to only a handful of AZD1222 recipients. Spike as a whole was targeted by vaccine-associated CD4 TCRs, dominant at 160-218 and 743-854.

The protocol was immunoSEQ multiplex PCR, while the TCRdb copy is restricted to in-frame clones and leaves out a portion. There are 150,000 to 200,000 clones in the sample; more than 85% occur only once, and roughly 0.9% lies in the top ten. The CDR3 is made up of 15 amino acids. A note on this clone: Its antigen is still unknown.

The source is an adult in good health. The gene calls are TRBV21-1 and TRBJ1-6; the table's D call, TRBD1, was not checked against the DNA. TRBV21-1 is termed a pseudogene. The sample consisted of peripheral blood, taken on day 0 of AZD1222 vaccination. The CDR3 loop reads CASRETGVKNSPLHF. DNA for the CDR3: TGTGCCAGCAGGGAGACAGGGGTAAAAAATTCACCCCTCCACTTT.